This T cell receptor beta chain was identified in a study of blood T cell repertoires in COVID-19 (dated by TCRdb to the early 2020s). For context, the study as a whole: Samples covering the acute and convalescent phases of COVID-19 were provided by collaborators in the United States, Italy and Spain. The prospective study material was composed of cDNA or gDNA derived from T cells, B-cell-depleted T cells, or PBMCs. The dataset comprised deeply sampled blood TCRbeta repertoires from subjects exposed to, actively infected with, or recovered from COVID-19. The repertoires were made available in a free public database intended to serve as a resource for research on the immune response to SARS-CoV-2. The samples were drawn from the first 160 participants of the ongoing ImmuneRACE study and from 1,254 subjects provided by 6 global collaborators. A de-identified subject ID, COVID-19 status, age in years and sex were almost always included in the sample metadata. Where available, HLA class I and class II types were obtained from metadata supplied by the sample provider rather than from assay-based typing.

TCRbeta CDR3 regions were amplified from genomic DNA using the immunoSEQ Assay, a bias-controlled multiplex PCR. The study's processing was this. Within the assay, amplification of reference gene primers was used to estimate how many nucleated cells each sample contained. Sequence reads were collapsed and filtered to measure the absolute abundance of every unique TCRbeta CDR3 rearrangement. For each sample, productive Simpson clonality was calculated by taking the square root of Simpson's diversity index across productive rearrangements. TCRdb carries this immuneACCESS record with in-frame sequences only. Its versions omit some clonotypes, under half of them owing to an unresolved V gene in the studies checked, with the rest unexplained. V and J calls and clone size follow that table, whereas D and trimming were derived from the DNA. The sample yields around 250,000 clones; approximately 85% were counted once. The ten largest clones take up 1.5% to 2% of the sample.

Participants in the prospective study were enrolled through a virtual design, were aged about 18 to 89 years, and lived in 20 to 30 United States geographic areas. To assign participants to cohorts, the prospective study relied on clinical history that participants themselves reported in a screening survey and a study questionnaire. Recovered participants in ImmuneRACE Cohort 3 were defined by two consecutive negative NP/OP PCR tests, clearance by a healthcare professional, or resolution of symptoms. Each participant in the prospective study had whole blood, serum and a nasopharyngeal or oropharyngeal swab collected by mobile phlebotomists. Additional blood draws and questionnaires over an approximately two-month period could optionally be provided by prospective study participants. Prospective study blood samples were shipped either frozen or at room temperature before DNA extraction. Paper-wide results and their limitations: Clinical and demographic metadata were provided uncurated, with the amount varying by source and participant.

With respect to this clone: The antigen it binds to is not known. Base quality data are lacking; no much larger clone is found one base away.

V is shortened by 1 base, J by 1 base, and the region joining them spans 11 bases. Counted from cysteine to phenylalanine, this CDR3 has 15 amino acids. Only CDR3 DNA is held: 45 bases, read in frame from base 1. In the germline V gene (reference sequence), CDR1 corresponds to SGHNT and CDR2 to YYREEE. The specimen sequenced was PBMCs or T cells enriched from blood (not recorded which). Recombination linked TRBV5-4 to TRBJ2-5; TRBD1 is possibly the D segment (5 matching bases). The clonotype was recovered from a woman aged 50 to 60 who had recovered from COVID-19. The DNA sequence is given as TGTGCCAGCAGCTTGAGTCAGGGAACCCAAGAGACCCAGTACTTC. Protein translation: CASSLSQGTQETQYF.